Each of the 5 T cell receptor beta chains below was sequenced from the same sample in a study of T cells after posttransplantation cyclophosphamide. Clones were sequenced by immunoSEQ multiplex PCR, and TCRdb holds only the in-frame ones, with some missing. The data hold 20,000 or so clones, with more than 80% observed a single time. Control samples came 1 year after myeloablative marrow transplants with methotrexate plus calcineurin inhibitor. The specimen was PBMCs, collected roughly 49 weeks after allogeneic stem cell transplant with calcineurin inhibitor and methotrexate. These TCRs come from a female patient aged 25-40 years who received an allogeneic stem cell transplant from an unrelated donor, was CMV-positive, and had acute and chronic GVHD. Part of the T cells may come from the graft donor.

The table lists this clone with a count of one. The genes are TRBV7-9 and TRBJ2-2, with 8 nucleotides matching TRBD2. This CDR3 contains 16 residues. J was trimmed by 5 bases and V by 5 bases; bases with no gene match: 10. From germline, CDR1 is SEHNR and CDR2 FQNEAQ (reference sequence). CDR3 nucleotide sequence: TGTGCCAGCAGCCCCACTAGCGGCCCGGGGACCGGGGAGCTGTTTTTT. Translation gives CASSPTSGPGTGELFF. The full variable domain, its missing parts supplied by reference TRBV7-9 and TRBJ2-2, is DTGVSQNPRHKITKRGQNVTFRCDPISEHNRLYWYRQTLGQGPEFLTYFQNEAQLEKSRLLSDRFSAERPKGSFSTLEIQRTEQGDSAMYLCASSPTSGPGTGELFFGEGSRLTVL.

The chain recombines TRBV11-3 with TRBJ1-2, with D perhaps matching TRBD1 (6 bases). Germline V CDR1 and CDR2: SGHNT, YENEEA. CDR3 length: 16 residues. V was cut by 4 bases and J by 0 bases, with 15 bases left in between. CDR3 nucleotides: TGTGCCAGCAGCTCGGGGAGGGGGGGCCCTAACTATGGCTACACCTTC. Its translation is CASSSGRGGPNYGYTF.

This chain links TRBV4-1 with TRBJ1-5, with TRBD1 matching over 11 bases. V shed 3 bases, J shed 6 bases, and the junction held 7 bases outside the gene matches. Germline V gives CDR1 MGHRA, CDR2 YSYEKL. The CDR3 totals 16 residues. CDR3 nucleotides: TGCGCCAGCAGCCAGTACGCGGACAGGGGGCCTCAGCCCCAGCATTTT. The encoded protein is CASSQYADRGPQPQHF.

This clone was picked up one time. This chain links TRBV5-1 with TRBJ2-1; D remains unclear. V gave up 2 bases and J gave up 0 bases, with 12 bases separating them. The germline gives CDR1 SGHRS, CDR2 YFSETQ. The CDR3 spans 16 residues. CDR3 DNA sequence: TGCGCCAGCAGCTTAAGTTATCCGAGCTCCTACAATGAGCAGTTCTTC. This sequence encodes CASSLSYPSSYNEQFF.

The V call is TRBV5-1, the J call TRBJ2-3; no definite D call. V lost 0 bases and J lost 6, with 11 bases in between. The CDR3 totals 14 residues. Germline CDR1 and CDR2: SGHRS and YFSETQ. The CDR3 nucleotides are TGCGCCAGCAGCTTGGAAGTCAGATTCGATACGCAGTATTTT. It is translated as CASSLEVRFDTQYF.